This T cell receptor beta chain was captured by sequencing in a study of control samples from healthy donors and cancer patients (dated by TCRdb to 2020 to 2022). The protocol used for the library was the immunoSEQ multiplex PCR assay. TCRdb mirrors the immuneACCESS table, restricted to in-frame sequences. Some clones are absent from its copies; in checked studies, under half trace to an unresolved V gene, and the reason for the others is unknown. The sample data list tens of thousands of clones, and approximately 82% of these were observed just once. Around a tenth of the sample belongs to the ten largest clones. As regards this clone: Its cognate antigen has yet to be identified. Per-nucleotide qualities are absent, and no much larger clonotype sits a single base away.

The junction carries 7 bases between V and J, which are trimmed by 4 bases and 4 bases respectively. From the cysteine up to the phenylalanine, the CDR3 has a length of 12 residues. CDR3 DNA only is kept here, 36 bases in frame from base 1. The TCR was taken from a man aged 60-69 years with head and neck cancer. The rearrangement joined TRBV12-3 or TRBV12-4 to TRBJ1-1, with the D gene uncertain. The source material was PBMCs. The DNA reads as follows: TGTGCCAGCAGTTCGGCGCGCACTGAAGCTTTCTTT. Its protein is CASSSARTEAFF.